This T cell receptor (beta chain) was recovered during a study of blood T cell repertoires in COVID-19. As for the study in general: Material from acute and convalescent COVID-19 was sourced from the United States, Italy and Spain. PBMCs, B-cell-depleted T cells, or T cells were the source of the cDNA or gDNA that made up the material.

Germline-derived CDR1 and CDR2 are MDHEN and SYDVKM. Trimming took 4 bases from V and 3 from J, leaving 9 bases between them. The CDR3 is 14 residues long. In the authors' workflow: Reference gene primer amplification gave nucleated cell count estimates. Libraries were prepared by immunoSEQ multiplex PCR; TCRdb keeps only in-frame clonotypes and omits some of them. The V and J calls and clone size come from that table; D and trimming were worked out from the DNA. This table holds nearly 110,000 clones, about 89% found once. The gene calls are TRBV28 and TRBJ2-2; maybe TRBD1 (6 bases). The origin of this receptor is a man aged 35-49 years with active or convalescent COVID-19. Source material: peripheral blood. Here the CDR3 reads CASSWDTYTGELFF. Written as DNA, the CDR3 is TGTGCCAGCAGTTGGGACACTTACACCGGGGAGCTGTTTTTT.